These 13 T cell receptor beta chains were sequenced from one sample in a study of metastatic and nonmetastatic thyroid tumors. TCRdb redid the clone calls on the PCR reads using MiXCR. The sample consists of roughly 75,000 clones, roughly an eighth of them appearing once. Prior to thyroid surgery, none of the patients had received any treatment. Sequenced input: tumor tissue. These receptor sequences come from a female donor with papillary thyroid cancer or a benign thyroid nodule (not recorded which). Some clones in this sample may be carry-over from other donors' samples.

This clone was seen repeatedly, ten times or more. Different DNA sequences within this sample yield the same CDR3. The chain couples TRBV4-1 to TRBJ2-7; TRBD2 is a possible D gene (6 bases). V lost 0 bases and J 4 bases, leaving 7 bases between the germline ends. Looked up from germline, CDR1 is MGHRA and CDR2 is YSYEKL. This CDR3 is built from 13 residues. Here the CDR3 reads CASSQDRGYEQYF. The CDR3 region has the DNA TGCGCCAGCAGCCAAGATCGGGGGTACGAGCAGTACTTC.

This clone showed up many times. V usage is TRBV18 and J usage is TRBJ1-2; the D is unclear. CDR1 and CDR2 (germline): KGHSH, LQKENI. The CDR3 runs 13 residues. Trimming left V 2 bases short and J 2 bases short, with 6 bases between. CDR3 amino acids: CASSPEVNYGYTF. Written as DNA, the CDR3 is TGTGCCAGCTCACCAGAGGTGAACTATGGCTACACCTTC.

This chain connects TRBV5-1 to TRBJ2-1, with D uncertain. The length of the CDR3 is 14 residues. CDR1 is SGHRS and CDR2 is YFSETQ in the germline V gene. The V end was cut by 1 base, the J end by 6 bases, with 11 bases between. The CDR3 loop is CASSLRPKVNEQFF. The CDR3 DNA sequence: TGCGCCAGCAGCTTGCGTCCTAAGGTCAATGAGCAGTTCTTC.

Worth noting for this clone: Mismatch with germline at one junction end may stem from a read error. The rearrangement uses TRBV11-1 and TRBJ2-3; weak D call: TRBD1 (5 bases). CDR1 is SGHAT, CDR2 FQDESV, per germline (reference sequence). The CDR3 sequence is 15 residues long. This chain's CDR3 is CASILGNGLTDTRYF. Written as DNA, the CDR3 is TGTGCCAGCATCTTAGGTAATGGATTGACAGATACGCGGTATTTT.

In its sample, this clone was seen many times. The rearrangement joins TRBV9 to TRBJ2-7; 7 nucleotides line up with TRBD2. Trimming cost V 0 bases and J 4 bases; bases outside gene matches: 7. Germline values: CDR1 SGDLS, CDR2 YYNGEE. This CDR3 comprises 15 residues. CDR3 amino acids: CASSVGTGGGYEQYF. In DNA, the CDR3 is TGTGCCAGCAGCGTAGGAACGGGAGGCGGGTACGAGCAGTACTTC.

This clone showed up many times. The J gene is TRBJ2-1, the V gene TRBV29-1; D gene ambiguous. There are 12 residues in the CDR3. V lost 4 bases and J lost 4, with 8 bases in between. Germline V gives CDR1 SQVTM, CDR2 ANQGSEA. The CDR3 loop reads CSVGVRYNEQFF. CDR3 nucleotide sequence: TGCAGCGTTGGGGTGCGATACAATGAGCAGTTCTTC.

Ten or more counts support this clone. CDR3 protein: CASRVGLANANEQFF. The DNA for the CDR3 is TGTGCCAGCCGGGTCGGACTAGCGAATGCCAATGAGCAGTTCTTC. The gene calls are TRBV5-5 and TRBJ2-1; 9 nucleotides align to TRBD2. This CDR3 contains 15 residues. V lost 7 bases and J lost 6; bases outside the gene matches: 11. Germline V lookup: CDR1 SGHKS, CDR2 YYEKEE (reference sequence).

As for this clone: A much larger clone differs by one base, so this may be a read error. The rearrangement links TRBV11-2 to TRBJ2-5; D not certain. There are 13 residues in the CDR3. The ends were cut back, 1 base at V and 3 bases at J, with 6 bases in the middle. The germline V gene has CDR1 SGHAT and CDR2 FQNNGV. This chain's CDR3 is CASSLGIEETQYF. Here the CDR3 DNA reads TGTGCCAGCAGCTTAGGCATCGAAGAGACCCAGTACTTC.

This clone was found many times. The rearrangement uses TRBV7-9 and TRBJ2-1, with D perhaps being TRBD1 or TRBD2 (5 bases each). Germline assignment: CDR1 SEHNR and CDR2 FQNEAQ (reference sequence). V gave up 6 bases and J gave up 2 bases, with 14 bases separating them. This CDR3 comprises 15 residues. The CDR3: CASSPRGETYNEQFF. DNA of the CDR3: TGTGCCAGCAGTCCTAGGGGAGAAACCTACAATGAGCAGTTCTTC.

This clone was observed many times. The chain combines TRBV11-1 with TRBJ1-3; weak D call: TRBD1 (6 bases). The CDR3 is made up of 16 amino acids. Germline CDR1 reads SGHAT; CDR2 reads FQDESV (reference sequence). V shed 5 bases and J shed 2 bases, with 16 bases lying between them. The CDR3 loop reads CASSLYGGRTGNTIYF. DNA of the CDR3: TGTGCCAGCAGCCTATACGGGGGGCGGACTGGAAACACCATATATTTT.

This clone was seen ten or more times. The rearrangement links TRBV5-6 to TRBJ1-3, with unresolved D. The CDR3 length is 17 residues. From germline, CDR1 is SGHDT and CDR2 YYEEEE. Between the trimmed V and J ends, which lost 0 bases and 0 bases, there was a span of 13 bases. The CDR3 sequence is CASSLGEIRLSGNTIYF. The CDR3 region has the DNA TGTGCCAGCAGCTTGGGTGAGATCCGACTCTCTGGAAACACCATATATTTT.

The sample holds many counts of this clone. The CDR3 DNA sequence: TGTGCCAGCAGTTTAACTCGGGGGGGGGAGCAGTACTTC. Residues: CASSLTRGGEQYF. J is TRBJ2-7 and V is TRBV27; 8 bases are a match to TRBD2. The CDR3 is 13 residues long. V lost 2 bases to trimming and J lost 7 bases; unmatched junction nucleotides: 4. From germline, CDR1 is MNHEY and CDR2 SMNVEV (reference sequence).

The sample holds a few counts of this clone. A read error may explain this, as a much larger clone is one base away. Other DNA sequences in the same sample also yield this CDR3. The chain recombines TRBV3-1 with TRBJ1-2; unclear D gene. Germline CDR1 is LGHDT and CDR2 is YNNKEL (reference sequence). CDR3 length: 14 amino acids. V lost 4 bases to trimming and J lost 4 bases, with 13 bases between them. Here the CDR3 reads CASSRTPTIYGYTF. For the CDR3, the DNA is TGTGCCAGCAGCCGAACCCCGACAATCTATGGCTACACCTTC.